This is a list of T cell receptor beta chains from one sample in a study of blood T cell repertoires in COVID-19. Using immunoSEQ multiplex PCR, the repertoire was profiled, and TCRdb retains in-frame clones only, with some absent. The sample comprises roughly 290,000 clones, approximately 91% of which are singletons, and approximately 13% rests with the top ten. Sample: peripheral blood. The source of these receptors is a woman aged 60-75 years with acute or convalescent COVID-19. The conserved cysteine and the conserved F or W are not part of the CDR3 here. The order of the fields is J gene, V gene, CDR3 protein.

>TRBJ1-6|TRBV2
ASSGQGHNNSPLH
>TRBJ1-3|TRBV18
ASSPAAGGNTIY
>TRBJ1-2|TRBV28
ASSTRTGQINYGYT
>TRBJ1-2|TRBV28
ASRAGYYGYT
>TRBJ1-6|TRBV27
ASSFGGASSPLH
>TRBJ2-7|TRBV27
ASSVEGEGEQY
>TRBJ1-2|TRBV6-2/TRBV6-3
ASSYSRNYGYT
>TRBJ2-2|TRBV10-1
ASRSLATRSNTGELF
>TRBJ1-5|TRBV29-1
SVSQGIENQPQH
>TRBJ1-1|TRBV6-2/TRBV6-3
ASSRQQGHLGRAF
>TRBJ2-2|TRBV7-9
ARGQPNTGELF
>TRBJ1-6|TRBV9
ASSGTYNSPLH